This T cell receptor (beta chain) was recorded in a study of OX40 agonist ivuxolimab in advanced cancers. For context, the study as a whole: Ivuxolimab was an agonistic, fully human IgG2 monoclonal antibody directed against OX40 (CD134), a costimulatory receptor. Intravenous ivuxolimab was administered to patients every 2 weeks at six dose levels: 0.01, 0.1, 0.3, 1.5, 3 and 10 mg/kg. Among the roughly 50 dose-escalation patients, 19 had hepatocellular carcinoma, approximately 15 melanoma, 9 renal cell carcinoma and 9 head and neck cancer. In the dose-escalation cohort, approximately 82% of patients were male, and the mean age was approximately 55 years, with a range of about 23 to 80. Prior anti-PD-1, anti-PD-L1 or anti-CTLA-4 therapy was permitted, and checkpoint inhibitors had been received by 30% to 40% of dose-escalation patients. Partial responses occurred in three dose-escalation patients, of whom one had hepatocellular carcinoma and two had cutaneous melanoma. Peripheral TCRbeta sequencing aimed to test whether ivuxolimab altered TCR sequence diversity and caused clonal T-cell expansion. The paper reports the monotherapy dose-escalation portion (N of about 51 patients) of the phase I ivuxolimab trial. Study-wide conclusions, independent of this receptor: The antigen specificity of the peripheral T cells that underwent clonal expansion was not determined. At doses from 0.1 to 3.0 mg/kg, clonal expansion was seen in both CD4+ and CD8+ blood T cells between baseline and week 6. On average, CD8+ T cells showed more expanded clones than CD4+ T cells after ivuxolimab. In the 0.1-3.0 mg/kg groups, partial responders had among the lowest normalized peripheral clonal expansion, particularly in CD8+ T cells. Low levels of normalized T-cell clonal expansion were also seen in some patients who did not respond.

The germline V gene encodes CDR1 SGHDT and CDR2 YYEEEE. The CDR3 has 15 amino acids, counting the end cysteine and phenylalanine. Only the CDR3 DNA stays, 45 bases, in frame from base 1. V ends up 2 bases short and J 2 bases short, with an unmatched junction base count of 7. In the case of this clone: Its cognate antigen has yet to be identified. No per-base quality is available; no much larger clone lies one base away.

Genomic DNA was extracted from sorted cells for sequencing of the TCRbeta CDR3 region. TCRbeta CDR3 regions were sequenced using the immunoSEQ Assay. TCRdb holds this immuneACCESS table with in-frame rearrangements only. Some clones are missing; in checked studies, unresolved V genes explain under half, and the rest has no known cause. Across this sample there are about 64,000 clones, with approximately 90% seen only once. Jointly, the top ten make up about 1.3% of the sample. The trial excluded patients who had a history of autoimmune disease or were on systemic immunosuppression. Peripheral blood for TCR sequencing was collected from all dose cohorts at baseline, on cycle 4 day 1, and on cycle 7 day 1. The samples were drawn from a first-in-human, open-label, multicenter phase I dose-escalation trial of ivuxolimab. Adults with locally advanced or metastatic head and neck squamous cell, hepatocellular, melanoma or renal cell carcinoma were enrolled in the trial. Before TCR sequencing, CD4+ T cells and CD8+ T cells were sorted from peripheral blood as separate populations.

This clonotype was sampled from an adult with an advanced solid tumor such as melanoma, head and neck, liver or kidney cancer. The rearrangement joined TRBV5-6 to TRBJ2-7, with 7 bases in between that match TRBD1. The starting material was CD4+ or CD8+ T cells sorted from blood, obtained in a trial of the OX40 agonist ivuxolimab. CDR3 sequence: CASSFGTAAPYEQYF. The nucleotide sequence is given as TGTGCCAGCAGCTTCGGGACAGCGGCACCCTACGAGCAGTACTTC.